This T cell receptor (beta chain) emerged from a study of T cell responses to AZD1222 COVID-19 vaccine. Germline assignment: CDR1 SGHNT and CDR2 YYREEE (reference sequence). The CDR3 has 18 residues. V lost 2 bases and J lost 1, with 18 bases in between. Libraries were prepared by immunoSEQ multiplex PCR; TCRdb keeps only in-frame clonotypes and omits some of them. The table lists some 150,000 clones, roughly 86% of them singletons. Remarks on this clone: The antigen remains undetermined.

Whole-study findings and limits: The donor cohort was predominantly white British with a female majority, and clonal diversity may have been underestimated. Spike-specific TCR depth and breadth grew after two AZD1222 doses.

Pooling covered second doses at about 4 or about 12 weeks. The sample was peripheral blood, taken 28 days after the second AZD1222 dose. V and J are TRBV5-4 and TRBJ1-4; tentative D call: TRBD1 (6 bases). The sequence derives from an adult who received the AZD1222 COVID-19 vaccine. The CDR3 DNA sequence: TGTGCCAGCAGCTTTCTAATATCGGGGGGGCGAACTAATGAAAAACTGTTTTTT. Protein product: CASSFLISGGRTNEKLFF. Using reference TRBV5-4 and TRBJ1-4 for the parts outside the CDR3, the full variable domain is ETGVTQSPTHLIKTRGQQVTLRCSSQSGHNTVSWYQQALGQGPQFIFQYYREEENGRGNFPPRFSGLQFPNYSSELNVNALELDDSALYLCASSFLISGGRTNEKLFFGSGTQLSVL.